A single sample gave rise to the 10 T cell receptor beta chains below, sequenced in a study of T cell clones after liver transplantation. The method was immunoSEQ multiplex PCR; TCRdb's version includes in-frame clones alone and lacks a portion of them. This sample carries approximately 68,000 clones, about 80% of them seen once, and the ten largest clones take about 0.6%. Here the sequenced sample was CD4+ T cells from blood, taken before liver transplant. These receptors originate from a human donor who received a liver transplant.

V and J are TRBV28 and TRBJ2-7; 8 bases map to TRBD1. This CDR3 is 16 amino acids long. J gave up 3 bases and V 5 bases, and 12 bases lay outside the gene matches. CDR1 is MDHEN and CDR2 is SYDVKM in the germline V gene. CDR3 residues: CASSTYRGIIIYEQYF. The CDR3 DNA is TGTGCCAGCAGTACCTACAGGGGGATTATCATCTACGAGCAGTACTTC.

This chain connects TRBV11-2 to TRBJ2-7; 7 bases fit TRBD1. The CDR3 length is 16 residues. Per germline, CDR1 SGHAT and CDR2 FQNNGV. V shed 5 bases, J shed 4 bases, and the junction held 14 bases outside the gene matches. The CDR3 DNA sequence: TGTGCCAGCAGCCCAAGACAGATCAGGGGGTCATACGAGCAGTACTTC. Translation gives CASSPRQIRGSYEQYF.

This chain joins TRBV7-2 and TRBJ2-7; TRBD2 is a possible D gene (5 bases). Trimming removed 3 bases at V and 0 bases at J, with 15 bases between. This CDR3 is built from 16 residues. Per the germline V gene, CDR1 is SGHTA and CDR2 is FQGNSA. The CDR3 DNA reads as TGTGCCAGCAGCTTCGGGGTAGCGATTGGCTCCTACGAGCAGTACTTC. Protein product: CASSFGVAIGSYEQYF.

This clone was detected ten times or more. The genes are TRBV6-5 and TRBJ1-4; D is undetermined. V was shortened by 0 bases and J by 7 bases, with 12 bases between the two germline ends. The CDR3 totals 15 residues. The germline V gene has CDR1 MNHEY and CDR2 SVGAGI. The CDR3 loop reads CASSYSTRSAEKLFF. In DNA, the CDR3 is TGTGCCAGCAGTTACTCGACTCGGTCTGCTGAAAAACTGTTTTTT.

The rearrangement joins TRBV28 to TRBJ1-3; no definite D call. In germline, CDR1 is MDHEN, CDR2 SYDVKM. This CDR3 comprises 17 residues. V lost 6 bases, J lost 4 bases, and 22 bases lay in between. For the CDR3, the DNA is TGTGCCAGCAGATCTTCCCGCTTATTTTTGGGAGGAAACACCATATATTTT. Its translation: CASRSSRLFLGGNTIYF. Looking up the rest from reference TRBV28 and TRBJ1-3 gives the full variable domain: DVKVTQSSRYLVKRTGEKVFLECVQDMDHENMFWYRQDPGLGLRLIYFSYDVKMKEKGDIPEGYSVSREKKERFSLILESASTNQTSMYLCASRSSRLFLGGNTIYFGEGSWLTVV.

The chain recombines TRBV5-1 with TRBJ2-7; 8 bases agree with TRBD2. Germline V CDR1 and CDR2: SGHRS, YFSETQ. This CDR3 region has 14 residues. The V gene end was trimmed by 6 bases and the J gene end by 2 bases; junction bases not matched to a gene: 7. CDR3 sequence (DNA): TGCGCCAGCACGCGGACTAGCACGCCCTACGAGCAGTACTTC. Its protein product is CASTRTSTPYEQYF. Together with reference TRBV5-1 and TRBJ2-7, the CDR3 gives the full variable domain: KAGVTQTPRYLIKTRGQQVTLSCSPISGHRSVSWYQQTPGQGLQFLFEYFSETQRNKGNFPGRFSGRQFSNSRSEMNVSTLELGDSALYLCASTRTSTPYEQYFGPGTRLTVT.

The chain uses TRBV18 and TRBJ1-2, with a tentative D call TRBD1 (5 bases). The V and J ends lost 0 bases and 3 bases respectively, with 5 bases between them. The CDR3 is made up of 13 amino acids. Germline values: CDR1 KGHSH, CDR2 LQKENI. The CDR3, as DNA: TGTGCCAGCTCACCACCGGGGCACTATGGCTACACCTTC. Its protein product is CASSPPGHYGYTF.

CDR3 in amino acids: CASSSLYRASGAYEQYF. The CDR3 region has the DNA TGTGCCAGTAGTAGCCTGTACAGGGCCTCGGGAGCCTACGAGCAGTACTTC. The V gene is TRBV19, the J gene TRBJ2-7, with D perhaps being TRBD1 or TRBD2 (6 bases each). Trimming pared 4 bases from V and 2 bases from J, leaving 21 bases between. The CDR3 totals 17 residues. Germline CDR1 is LNHDA and CDR2 is SQIVND (reference sequence). Looking up the rest from reference TRBV19 and TRBJ2-7 gives the full variable domain: DGGITQSPKYLFRKEGQNVTLSCEQNLNHDAMYWYRQDPGQGLRLIYYSQIVNDFQKGDIAEGYSVSREKKESFPLTVTSAQKNPTAFYLCASSSLYRASGAYEQYFGPGTRLTVT.

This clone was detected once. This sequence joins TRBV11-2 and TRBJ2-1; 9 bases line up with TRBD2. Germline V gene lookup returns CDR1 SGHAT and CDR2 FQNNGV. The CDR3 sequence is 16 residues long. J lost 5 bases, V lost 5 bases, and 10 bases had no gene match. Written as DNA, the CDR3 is TGTGCCAGCAGCCCCCGAGCGGGAGGATCCCACAATGAGCAGTTCTTC. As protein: CASSPRAGGSHNEQFF.

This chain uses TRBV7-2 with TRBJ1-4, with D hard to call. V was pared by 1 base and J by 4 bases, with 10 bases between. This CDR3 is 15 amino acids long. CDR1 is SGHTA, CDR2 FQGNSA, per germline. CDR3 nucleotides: TGTGCCAGCAGCTTAGGCGGCCAGTATAATGAAAAACTGTTTTTT. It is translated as CASSLGGQYNEKLFF.